This T cell receptor beta chain originates from a study of cytomegalovirus exposure and HLA in healthy donors. The method was immunoSEQ multiplex PCR; TCRdb's version includes in-frame clones alone and lacks a portion of them. The table records tens of thousands of clones, approximately 91% of them present only once. V lost 3 bases, J lost 7 bases, and 21 bases lay in between. Germline CDR1 reads KGHSH; CDR2 reads LQKENI. This CDR3 contains 16 residues. The sequenced sample consisted of PBMCs. The genes are TRBV18 and TRBJ2-5; TRBD2 might be the D (6 bases). The receptor's source is a man aged 18 to 29 in good health and CMV-seronegative. The CDR3, as DNA: TGTGCCAGCTCACCGTCGGGCACCGAAACCGGGGGGACCCAGTACTTC. Translation: CASSPSGTETGGTQYF.